Listed here are 3 T cell receptor beta chains from one sample, sequenced in a study of T cell responses to AZD1222 COVID-19 vaccine. The table came from immunoSEQ multiplex PCR; TCRdb's copy has only in-frame clones and leaves some out. The table shows roughly 150,000 clones, with 75% to 90% occurring only once. The input for sequencing was peripheral blood, taken on day 0 of AZD1222 vaccination. The source is an adult in good health.

The V gene is TRBV19, the J gene TRBJ2-3; D is ambiguous. Trimming stripped 6 bases from V and 1 base from J, with 11 bases between. The germline V gene encodes CDR1 LNHDA and CDR2 SQIVND (reference sequence). The CDR3 extends over 14 amino acids. The CDR3 here is CASSEMSGTDTQYF. In DNA form, the CDR3 reads TGTGCCAGTAGCGAAATGTCGGGCACAGATACGCAGTATTTT.

The V and J genes are TRBV27 and TRBJ1-6; D ambiguous. This CDR3 has 21 amino acids. The germline V gene has CDR1 MNHEY and CDR2 SMNVEV (reference sequence). V gave up 5 bases and J gave up 3 bases, with 29 bases separating them. The CDR3 sequence: CASSTSSGLGSGFVYNSPLHF. CDR3 in DNA: TGTGCCAGCAGTACGTCAAGCGGTCTAGGTTCGGGATTTGTCTATAATTCACCCCTCCACTTT.

V gene TRBV10-3 combines with J gene TRBJ1-5; no clear D gene. CDR3 size: 14 residues. CDR1 is ENHRY and CDR2 is SYGVKD in the germline V gene. V dropped 8 bases and J dropped 0 bases, with 11 bases sitting between them. CDR3 DNA sequence: TGTGCCATCTCGTCCGAATATAGCAATCAGCCCCAGCATTTT. Protein: CAISSEYSNQPQHF.